The source of this T cell receptor (beta chain) is a study of cytomegalovirus exposure and HLA in healthy donors (dated by TCRdb to about 2017). Background for the entire study: In an earlier analysis of approximately 640 of the donors, approximately 260 Gb of sequence data and 90 million to 120 million unique TCR beta sequences from roughly 190 million T cells were reported. Roughly 300 gigabases of sequencing data and 78 million or so unique TCR sequences were included in an early release covering around 650 HLA-typed donors. Of the roughly 400 genotyped donors, about 80% fell in the genetic ancestry cluster associated with self-reported Caucasian donors. The study was designed to test whether signatures of past pathogen exposure could be identified by cataloging public T cell receptors. The study profiled the T cell repertoires of around 700 subjects by immunosequencing and related them to cytomegalovirus serostatus. Besides the first cohort of 500 to 700 subjects, a separate validation cohort made up of around 120 different subjects was used. To predict cytomegalovirus infection status, the study brought together high-throughput TCR immunosequencing, statistical association of individual TCRs with disease status, and machine learning. To study patterns of TCR occurrence, a later analysis re-analyzed previously published TCR beta repertoires from 666 donors and added high-resolution HLA genotyping. The later analysis used no new phenotypic data to find candidate immune exposures, relying instead on TCR beta sequences and their occurrence across donors. An earlier analysis of 587 of the donors used high-throughput TCR beta sequencing to judge whether each TCR beta V gene segment behaved as functional or pseudogenic. Alongside the repertoire data, information on donor age, sex, ethnicity and CMV serostatus was compiled. A later genetic analysis took genome-wide SNP genotypes for about three fifths of the 666 donors and used that subset as a discovery cohort. Every discovery cohort repertoire had been produced on one sequencing platform. HLA typing included class I and class II loci at four-digit resolution. Typing coverage varied by locus: roughly 629-630 donors for A, B, C, DRB1 and DQB1; more than 500 for DQA1; around 570 for DPA1; approximately 470 for DPB1. Because of strong linkage in the cohort, a few DR-DQ haplotypes were treated as single units for association and clustering. On average, 235,054 unique TCR beta nucleotide sequences were sequenced per donor among roughly 430 genotyped donors of the cohort, with around 19% of those sequences being non-productive. Points the paper makes about the study in general: A cluster of highly shared sequence variants was judged likely to represent a technical artifact of the sequencing pipeline. Immune exposure information for the cohort was limited to CMV serostatus. Because counts were too low, roughly 16 rarely observed V segments, including chromosome 9 orphons, were excluded from the earlier analysis of 587 of the donors. In the study, 150 to 200 TCR beta chains were listed as associated with cytomegalovirus. The authors suggested that the approach could potentially be extended to other disease states and immunological phenotypes. A later analysis found that HLA-associated TCR beta chains were more clonally expanded and had lower generation probabilities than equally common non-associated chains. This cohort had only TCR beta chains sequenced, and the lack of alpha or paired-chain data limited which features could be detected. Specific HLA alleles were associated with 15,000 to 20,000 TCR beta sequences at a false discovery rate of 0.05 in a later analysis. Correlated functional status among segregating V segments might be attributable to linkage disequilibrium, but an unknown experimental factor could not be ruled out. According to a later genetic analysis, donors in an Asian-associated ancestry cluster had fewer N-insertions in productive TCRs than the approximately 630-donor mean. Because some donors lacked HLA typing at each locus, the association tests relied only on the typed subset. In both the original and validation cohorts, the classifier was reported to diagnose cytomegalovirus status with high specificity and sensitivity. An association between a missense DCLRE1C variant and V-gene and J-gene trimming of TCR beta chains was found in a later genetic analysis and replicated in an independent cohort. Some IMGT-functional V segments, including TRBV6-2 and TRBV6-3, could not be distinguished by the 87-base-pair reads and were therefore excluded. In a later analysis, the rate of TCR association differed among HLA loci, with DRB1 alleles having the most associated TCRs and HLA-C alleles having the fewest. A later analysis reported that several top co-occurrence clusters appeared linked to parvovirus B19, influenza, CMV and Epstein-Barr virus. In an earlier analysis of 587 of the donors, most TCR beta V segments appeared in productive rearrangements about 87% or about 30% of the time, broadly matching IMGT annotations. In vitro tests confirmed that a few of the cytomegalovirus-associated TCR beta chains recognize cytomegalovirus antigens. In a later analysis, most CMV-associated TCR beta chains were found to appear HLA-restricted, with HLA associations seemingly driven largely by CMV exposure. Strong co-occurrence of HLA alleles, especially DR and DQ, made assigning TCR associations to individual alleles difficult. Most TCR sequences were observed very rarely across donors, whereas some public TCRs were present in many individuals. A further reported finding was that TCR beta sequences accurately predicted the HLA-A and HLA-B alleles for most subjects in the first cohort. Presence/absence analyses assumed roughly uniform sequencing depth across donors, an assumption that may not hold.

In its sample, this clone was seen once. Its antigen target is currently unknown. One base away there is no much larger clone; base qualities are not given. In total, roughly 670 healthy bone marrow donors made up the cohort. At the time of sampling, every cohort member was nominally healthy, though immune exposures that went unrecorded were likely present. The donor was CMV seropositive and belonged to the group of 250 to 300 seropositive cohort members. Every donor gave a peripheral blood sample, and the peripheral blood mononuclear cells from that sample were used for TCR beta sequencing. The Qiagen DNeasy Blood Extraction Kit was used to extract genomic DNA from the blood cell samples. Libraries were made using the immunoSEQ multiplex PCR assay. A mixture of 60 forward primers for TCR Vbeta segments and 13 reverse primers for TCR Jbeta segments was used in the multiplex PCR. A multiplex PCR assay on genomic DNA amplified the CDR3 region of rearranged TCR beta genes. Amplified TCR beta libraries were sequenced as 87-base-pair reads on the Illumina HiSeq System. In the original analysis: A later analysis tallied 75 million to 85 million unique TCR beta chains across the 666 repertoires, and approximately 11 million of those chains were shared by two or more donors. To remove PCR and sequencing errors, raw reads were error-corrected and collapsed into unique sequences using a nearest-neighbor algorithm that merged closely related sequences. To assign V, D and J gene segments, CDR3 sequences were aligned to IMGT reference sequences. For a sequence to be retained, at least a six-nucleotide match to both a V gene segment and a J gene segment was required. A rearrangement was called productive if the CDR3 had no stop codons and remained in frame with V and J, and every other rearrangement was called non-productive. CDR3 was defined by IMGT convention, running from the second conserved V-encoded cysteine to the conserved J-encoded phenylalanine. The earlier analysis of about 570 of the donors excluded any sequence lacking an unambiguous match to a single V gene segment. In an earlier analysis of 587 of the donors, a V segment was called functional when productive rearrangements were above 56.7%, and segregating when the standard deviation between donors exceeded 5%. A statistical classification framework was developed to diagnose cytomegalovirus status using the catalog of TCR beta chain sequences. In a later analysis, V and J genes were assigned by comparing TCR nucleotide sequences against IMGT/GENE-DB human TR gene sequences. The TCRdist pipeline was used in a later analysis to assign CDR3 sequences and most-parsimonious VDJ recombination scenarios. In a later analysis, each TCR beta chain was defined by its CDR3 amino acid sequence together with its V-gene family, and reads lacking a unique V-gene family were excluded. To address suspected cross-contamination and a sequencing artifact, a later analysis removed some 620 highly shared, low-generation-probability nucleotide sequences. In a later analysis, a clonal expansion index was calculated for each public chain from normalized within-repertoire ranks of inferred template counts. In a later analysis, generation probabilities were computed using a VDJ recombination model fitted to out-of-frame rearrangements, and the results were checked against IGoR. Hypergeometric tests were used in a later analysis to score TCR-TCR, TCR-HLA and TCR-CMV co-occurrence, with a repertoire-size bias correction applied to the TCR pairs. To estimate false discovery rates, a later analysis permuted the HLA or CMV assignments 20 times. In a later analysis, co-occurring TCRs were grouped with DBSCAN, and TCRdist sequence similarity was added when clustering was performed within HLA-allele-positive subsets. Co-occurrence clustering excluded repertoires with fewer than 30,000 or more than 120,000 public chains, plus five with anomalous nucleotide sharing. The immuneACCESS repertoire file appears here via TCRdb, limited to in-frame rearrangements. These files lack a portion of the clones; in checked studies, under half of the deficit traces to unresolved V genes, and the cause of the others is not known. V, J and clone size are taken as reported in that table, and D and trimming were inferred from the DNA itself. For this sample there are 60,000 to 95,000 clones; approximately 80% appear just once. Over 7% of the sample comes from the top ten.

Taken from the germline V gene (reference sequence), the CDR1 and CDR2 loops are PRHDT and FYEKMQ. Trimming at the junction amounts to 4 bases on V and 10 bases on J, and the germline ends lie 14 bases apart. The CDR3, from cysteine to phenylalanine, totals 14 residues. The sequence is cut down to CDR3 DNA, 42 bases in frame from base 1. The clonotype was recovered from a woman between 40 and 50 years old in good health and CMV-seropositive. The chain is assembled from TRBV13 and TRBJ1-6; TRBD1 might be the D gene, on 5 matching bases. Sequencing input: PBMCs. The CDR3 loop reads CASSSDIFGSPLHF. The nucleotide sequence reads as follows: TGTGCCAGCAGCTCGGACATTTTCGGGTCACCCCTCCACTTT.